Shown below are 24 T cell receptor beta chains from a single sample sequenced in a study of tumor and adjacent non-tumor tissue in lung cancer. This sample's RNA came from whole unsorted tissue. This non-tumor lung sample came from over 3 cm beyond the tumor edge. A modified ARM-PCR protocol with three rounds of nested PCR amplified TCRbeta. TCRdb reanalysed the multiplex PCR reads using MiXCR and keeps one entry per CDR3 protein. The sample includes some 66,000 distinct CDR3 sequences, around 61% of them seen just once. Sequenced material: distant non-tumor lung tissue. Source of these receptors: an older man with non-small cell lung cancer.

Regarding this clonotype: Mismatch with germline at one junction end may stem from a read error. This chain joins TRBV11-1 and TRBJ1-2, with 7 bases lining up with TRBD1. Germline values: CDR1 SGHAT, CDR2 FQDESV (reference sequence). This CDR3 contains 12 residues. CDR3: CATSQGQDGYNF. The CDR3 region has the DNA TGTGCCACCAGCCAAGGACAGGACGGCTACAACTTC.

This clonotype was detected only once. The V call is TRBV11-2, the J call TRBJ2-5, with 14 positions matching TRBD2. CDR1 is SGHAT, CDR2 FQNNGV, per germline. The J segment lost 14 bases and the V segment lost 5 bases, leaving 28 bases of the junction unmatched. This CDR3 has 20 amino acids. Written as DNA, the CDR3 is TGTGCCAGCAGCCCCCGCCTGAGGAGGGGGACTAGCGGGAGCAGAGAGAGCCAATACTTC. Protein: CASSPRLRRGTSGSRESQYF. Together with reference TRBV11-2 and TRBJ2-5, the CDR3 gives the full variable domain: EAGVAQSPRYKIIEKRQSVAFWCNPISGHATLYWYQQILGQGPKLLIQFQNNGVVDDSQLPKDRFSAERLKGVDSTLKIQPAKLEDSAVYLCASSPRLRRGTSGSRESQYFGPGTRLLVL.

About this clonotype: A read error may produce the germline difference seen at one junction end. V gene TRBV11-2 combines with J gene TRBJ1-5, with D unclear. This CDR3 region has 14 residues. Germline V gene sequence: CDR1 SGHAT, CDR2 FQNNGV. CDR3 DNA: TGTGCCAGCAGCTTAGATGCGGGGAGCCAGCCACAGCATTTT. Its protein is CASSLDAGSQPQHF.

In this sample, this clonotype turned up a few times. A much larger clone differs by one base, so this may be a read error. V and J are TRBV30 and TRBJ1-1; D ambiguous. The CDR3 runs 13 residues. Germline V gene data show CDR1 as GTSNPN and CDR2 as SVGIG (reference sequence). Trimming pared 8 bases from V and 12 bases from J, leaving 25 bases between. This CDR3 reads CAILPPVTLGTFF. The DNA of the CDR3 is TGTGCCATTCTCCCTCCGGTGACCCTAGGGACTTTCTTT.

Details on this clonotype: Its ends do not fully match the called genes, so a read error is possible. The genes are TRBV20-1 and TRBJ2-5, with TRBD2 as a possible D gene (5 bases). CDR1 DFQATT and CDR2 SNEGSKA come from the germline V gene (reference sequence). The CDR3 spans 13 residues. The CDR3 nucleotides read TGCAGTGATAGAAAAAACGGGGAGGAGACCCAGTACTTC. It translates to CSDRKNGEETQYF.

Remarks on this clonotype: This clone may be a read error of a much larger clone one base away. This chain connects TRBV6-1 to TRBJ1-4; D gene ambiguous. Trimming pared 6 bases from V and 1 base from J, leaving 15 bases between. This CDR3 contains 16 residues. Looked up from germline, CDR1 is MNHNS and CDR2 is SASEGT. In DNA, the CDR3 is TGTGCCAGCAGACCGTTGGTTAGTCGAACTAATGAAAAACTGTTTTTT. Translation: CASRPLVSRTNEKLFF.

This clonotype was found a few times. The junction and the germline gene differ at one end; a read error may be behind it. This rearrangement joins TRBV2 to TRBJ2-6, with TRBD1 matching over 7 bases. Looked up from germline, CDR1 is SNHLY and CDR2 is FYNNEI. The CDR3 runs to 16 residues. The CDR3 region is CASNERQGPGANVLTF. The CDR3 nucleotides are TGTGCCAGCAATGAACGACAGGGCCCTGGGGCCAACGTCCTGACTTTC. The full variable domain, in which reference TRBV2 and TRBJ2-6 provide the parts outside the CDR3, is EPEVTQTPSHQVTQMGQEVILRCVPISNHLYFYWYRQILGQKVEFLVSFYNNEISEKSEIFDDQFSVERPDGSNFTLKIRSTKLEDSAMYFCASNERQGPGANVLTFGAGSRLTVL.

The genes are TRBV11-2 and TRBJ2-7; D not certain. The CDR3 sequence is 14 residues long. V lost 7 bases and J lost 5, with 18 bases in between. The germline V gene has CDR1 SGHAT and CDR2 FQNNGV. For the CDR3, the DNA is TGTGCCAGCATCCCACACACAGTAAGAAACGAGCAGTACTTC. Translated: CASIPHTVRNEQYF.

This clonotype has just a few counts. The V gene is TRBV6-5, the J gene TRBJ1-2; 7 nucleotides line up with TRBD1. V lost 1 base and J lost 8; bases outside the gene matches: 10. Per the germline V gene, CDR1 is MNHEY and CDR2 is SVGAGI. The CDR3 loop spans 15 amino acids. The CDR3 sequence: CASSYLKDRAEGYTF. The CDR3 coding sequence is TGTGCCAGCAGTTACTTAAAAGACAGGGCGGAGGGCTACACCTTC.

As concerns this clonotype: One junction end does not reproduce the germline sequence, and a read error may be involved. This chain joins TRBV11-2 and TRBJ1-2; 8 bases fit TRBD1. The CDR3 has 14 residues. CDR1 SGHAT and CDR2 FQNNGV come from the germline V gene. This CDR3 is CASRAVTGAFSYTF. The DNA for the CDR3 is TGTGCCAGCAGAGCCGTGACAGGGGCGTTTAGCTACACTTTC.

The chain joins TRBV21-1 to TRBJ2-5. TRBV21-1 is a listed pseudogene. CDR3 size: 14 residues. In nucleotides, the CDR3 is TGTGCCAGCAGCAAAGAAAAGGGCCCAGAGACCCAGTACTTC. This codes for CASSKEKGPETQYF.

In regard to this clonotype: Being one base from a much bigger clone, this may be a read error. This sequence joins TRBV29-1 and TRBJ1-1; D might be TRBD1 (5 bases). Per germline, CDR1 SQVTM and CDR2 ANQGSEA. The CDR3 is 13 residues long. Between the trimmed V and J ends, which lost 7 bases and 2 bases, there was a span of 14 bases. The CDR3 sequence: CSALAGINTEAFF. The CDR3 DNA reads TGCAGCGCCCTTGCAGGGATCAACACTGAAGCTTTCTTT.

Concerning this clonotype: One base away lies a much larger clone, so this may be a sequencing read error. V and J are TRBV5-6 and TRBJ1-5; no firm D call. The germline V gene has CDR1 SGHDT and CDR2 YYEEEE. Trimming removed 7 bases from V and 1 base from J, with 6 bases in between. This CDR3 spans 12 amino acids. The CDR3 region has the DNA TGTGCCAGCCGCAGGAGCAATCAGCCCCAGCATTTT. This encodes CASRRSNQPQHF.

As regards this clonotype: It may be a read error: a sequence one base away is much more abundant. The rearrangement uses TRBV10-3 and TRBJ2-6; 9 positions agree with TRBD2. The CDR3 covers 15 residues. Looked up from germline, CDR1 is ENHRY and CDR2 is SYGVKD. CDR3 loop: CAISSGGPGVNVLTF. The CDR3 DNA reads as TGTGCCATCAGTAGCGGGGGGCCCGGGGTCAACGTCCTGACTTTC.

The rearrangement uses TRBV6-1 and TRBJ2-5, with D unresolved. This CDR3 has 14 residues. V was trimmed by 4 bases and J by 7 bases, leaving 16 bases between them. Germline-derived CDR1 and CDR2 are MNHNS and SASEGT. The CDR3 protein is CASSATGDPGTQYF. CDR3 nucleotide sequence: TGTGCCAGCAGTGCCACTGGAGATCCGGGGACCCAGTACTTC.

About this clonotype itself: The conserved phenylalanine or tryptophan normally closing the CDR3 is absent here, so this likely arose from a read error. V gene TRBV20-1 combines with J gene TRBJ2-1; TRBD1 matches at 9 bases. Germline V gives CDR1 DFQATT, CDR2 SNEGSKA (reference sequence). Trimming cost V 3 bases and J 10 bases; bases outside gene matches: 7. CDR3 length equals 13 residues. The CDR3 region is CSARNRGLGEQFL. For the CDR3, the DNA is TGCAGTGCTAGGAACAGGGGGCTAGGCGAGCAGTTCCTC.

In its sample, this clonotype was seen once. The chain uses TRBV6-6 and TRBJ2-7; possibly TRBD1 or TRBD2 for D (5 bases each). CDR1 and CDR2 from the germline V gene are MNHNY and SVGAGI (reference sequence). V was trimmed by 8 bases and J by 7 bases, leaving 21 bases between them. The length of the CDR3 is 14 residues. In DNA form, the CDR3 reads TGTGCCAGCCGGGGCCCAGGTCCCCTATTTGAGCAGTACTTC. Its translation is CASRGPGPLFEQYF.

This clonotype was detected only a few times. The CDR3 DNA is TGTGCCAGCACTCTCTTGGGGGGGGCCACCGGGGAGCTGTTTTTT. Amino acid sequence: CASTLLGGATGELFF. The V gene is TRBV28, the J gene TRBJ2-2; TRBD2 is a possible D gene (7 bases). Germline values: CDR1 MDHEN, CDR2 SYDVKM. This CDR3 has 15 amino acids. V was shortened by 7 bases and J by 4 bases, with 16 bases between the two germline ends.

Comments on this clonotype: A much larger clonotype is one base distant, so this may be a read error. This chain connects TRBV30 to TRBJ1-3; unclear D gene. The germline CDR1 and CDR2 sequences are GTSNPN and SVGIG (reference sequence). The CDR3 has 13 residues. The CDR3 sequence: CACSGYAGNTIYF. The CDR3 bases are TGTGCCTGTAGTGGATACGCTGGAAACACCATATATTTT.

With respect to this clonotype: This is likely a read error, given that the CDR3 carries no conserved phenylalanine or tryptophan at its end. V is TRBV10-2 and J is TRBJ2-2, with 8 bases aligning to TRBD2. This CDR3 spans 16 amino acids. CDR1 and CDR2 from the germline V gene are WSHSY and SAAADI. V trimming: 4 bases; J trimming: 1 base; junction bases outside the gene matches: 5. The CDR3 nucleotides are TGCGCCAGCAGTGCTGGTAGCGGGATGAACACCGGGGAGCTGTTTTAT. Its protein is CASSAGSGMNTGELFY.

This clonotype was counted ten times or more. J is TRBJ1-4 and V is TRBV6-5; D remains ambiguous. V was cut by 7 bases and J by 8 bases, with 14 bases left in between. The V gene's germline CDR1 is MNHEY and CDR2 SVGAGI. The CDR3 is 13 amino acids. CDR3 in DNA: TGTGCCAGCAAAGATCTCGGGAGAGAAAAACTGTTTTTT. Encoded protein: CASKDLGREKLFF.

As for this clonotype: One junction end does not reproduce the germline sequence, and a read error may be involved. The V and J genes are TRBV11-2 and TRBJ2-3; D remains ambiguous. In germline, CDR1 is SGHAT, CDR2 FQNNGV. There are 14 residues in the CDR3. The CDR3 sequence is CASSFGGDWDMQYF. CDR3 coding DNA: TGTGCCAGCAGCTTCGGTGGGGATTGGGATATGCAGTATTTT.

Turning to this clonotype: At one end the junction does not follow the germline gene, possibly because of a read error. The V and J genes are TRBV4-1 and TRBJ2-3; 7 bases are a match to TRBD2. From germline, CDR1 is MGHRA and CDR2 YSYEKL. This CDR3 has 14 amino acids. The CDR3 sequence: CASSQDLAGDTQYF. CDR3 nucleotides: TGTGCCAGCAGCCAAGACTTAGCGGGAGATACGCAGTATTTT.

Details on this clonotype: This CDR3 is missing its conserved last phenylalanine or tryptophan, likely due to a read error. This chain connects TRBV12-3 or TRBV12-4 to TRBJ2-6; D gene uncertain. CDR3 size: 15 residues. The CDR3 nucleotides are TGTGCCAGCAGTTTAACGAGGCCTGGGACCAACGTCCTGACTCTC. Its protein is CASSLTRPGTNVLTL.